This T cell receptor (beta chain) was identified in a study of blood T cell repertoires in COVID-19. Per germline, CDR1 SGHRS and CDR2 YFSETQ. CDR3 length: 15 amino acids. Trimming cost V 7 bases and J 4 bases, with 17 bases left between them. Generated by immunoSEQ multiplex PCR, the TCRdb table keeps only in-frame clones and is missing some. The table records fewer than 500,000 clones, 80% to 90% of them present only once. The source is a man aged 25 to 40 who had recovered from COVID-19. The chain couples TRBV5-1 to TRBJ2-2; maybe TRBD2 (6 bases). Sequencing input: PBMCs or T cells enriched from blood (not recorded which). CDR3 nucleotide sequence: TGCGCCAGCCGCAAACGGCCGGGGGTCACCGGGGAGCTGTTTTTT. It translates to CASRKRPGVTGELFF.